A single sample is the source of the 32 T cell receptor beta chains below, sequenced in a study of T-cell reconstitution after alpha-beta-depleted transplantation in children. As it was prepared, the TCRbeta library received unique molecular identifiers. One entry per CDR3 protein, called by TCRdb with MiXCR from the PCR reads. The sample records hundreds of thousands of distinct CDR3 sequences, approximately 17% being singletons. The starting material was PBMCs, mostly from graft donor cells, obtained 360 days after TCRalphabeta/CD19-depleted stem cell transplant. The receptors come from a male patient between 2 and 15 years old who had a stem cell transplant for acute lymphoblastic leukemia, so the T cells may come from the graft donor.

The V and J genes are TRBV5-1 and TRBJ2-5; no clear D gene. V was trimmed by 0 bases and J by 0 bases, leaving 9 bases between them. CDR1 and CDR2 (germline): SGHRS, YFSETQ. The CDR3 sequence is 15 residues long. CDR3 nucleotide sequence: TGCGCCAGCAGCTTGGCCGCTTCGTACCAAGAGACCCAGTACTTC. The encoded protein is CASSLAASYQETQYF. Full variable domain (remainder filled in from reference TRBV5-1 and TRBJ2-5): KAGVTQTPRYLIKTRGQQVTLSCSPISGHRSVSWYQQTPGQGLQFLFEYFSETQRNKGNFPGRFSGRQFSNSRSEMNVSTLELGDSALYLCASSLAASYQETQYFGPGTRLLVL.

This clonotype was seen a few times. V is TRBV20-1 and J is TRBJ1-1; D unresolved. Germline V gene data show CDR1 as DFQATT and CDR2 as SNEGSKA (reference sequence). Trimming left V 0 bases short and J 8 bases short, with 10 bases between. The CDR3 runs to 12 residues. The CDR3: CSARDLANEAFF. CDR3 coding DNA: TGCAGTGCTAGAGATTTGGCCAACGAAGCTTTCTTT.

There are a few counts of this clonotype. V usage is TRBV7-9 and J usage is TRBJ2-7, with D unclear. Trimming stripped 6 bases from V and 5 bases from J, with 14 bases between. The CDR3 consists of 13 residues. Germline V gives CDR1 SEHNR, CDR2 FQNEAQ (reference sequence). The CDR3 DNA is TGTGCCAGCAGTTCCGACGGCTCTGACGAGCAGTACTTC. Its protein product is CASSSDGSDEQYF.

This clonotype came up a few times. The chain has TRBV18 and TRBJ1-5; 7 bases align to TRBD1. This CDR3 is 14 amino acids long. V trimming: 1 base; J trimming: 9 bases; junction bases outside the gene matches: 6. Germline V CDR1 and CDR2: KGHSH, LQKENI. The CDR3 coding sequence is TGTGCCAGCTCACCACTTGAGACAGGGCGGCCCCAGCATTTT. The encoded protein is CASSPLETGRPQHF.

The V and J genes are TRBV6-2 or TRBV6-3 and TRBJ2-5; D gene uncertain. With 8 bases removed from V and 5 bases from J, the gap between germline ends came to 3 bases. The CDR3 runs 9 residues. Germline assignment: CDR1 MNHEY and CDR2 SVGEGT. The CDR3 nucleotides are TGTGCCAGCGGGGAGACCCAGTACTTC. It codes for CASGETQYF.

The chain has TRBV20-1 and TRBJ1-5; TRBD1 matches 7 bases. J lost 7 bases, V lost 1 base, and 7 bases had no gene match. Germline V gene sequence: CDR1 DFQATT, CDR2 SNEGSKA (reference sequence). This CDR3 contains 14 residues. CDR3 in amino acids: CSARGTGGGQPQHF. CDR3 DNA sequence: TGCAGTGCTAGAGGGACAGGAGGGGGGCAGCCCCAGCATTTT.

The V call is TRBV6-2 or TRBV6-3, the J call TRBJ2-7; D unresolved. Germline CDR1 reads MNHEY; CDR2 reads SVGEGT. This CDR3 is built from 12 residues. V lost 2 bases to trimming and J lost 6 bases, with 8 bases between them. As DNA, the CDR3 is TGTGCCAGCAGTTACGGATACGGCGAGCAGTACTTC. The encoded protein is CASSYGYGEQYF.

The chain uses TRBV7-9 and TRBJ2-3; D is unclear. The CDR3 is made up of 13 amino acids. V was clipped by 5 bases and J by 8 bases, with 14 bases between them. Germline CDR1 and CDR2: SEHNR and FQNEAQ (reference sequence). The CDR3 DNA sequence: TGTGCCAGCAGCCCTACCCCCCGTGGTACGCAGTATTTT. Its translation: CASSPTPRGTQYF.

This clonotype was seen a few times. The rearrangement links TRBV7-2 to TRBJ2-2; 8 bases line up with TRBD2. V lost 2 bases, J lost 4 bases, and 12 bases stayed unmatched. Germline V lookup: CDR1 SGHTA, CDR2 FQGNSA. This CDR3 has 18 amino acids. The CDR3 sequence is CASSLSFLAGGGTGELFF. CDR3 nucleotides: TGTGCCAGCAGCTTATCCTTCCTGGCGGGGGGCGGCACCGGGGAGCTGTTTTTT.

The rearrangement uses TRBV13 and TRBJ1-3; no definite D call. Trimming removed 0 bases from V and 4 bases from J, with 10 bases in between. The germline V gene encodes CDR1 PRHDT and CDR2 FYEKMQ (reference sequence). The CDR3 runs to 15 residues. The CDR3, as DNA: TGTGCCAGCAGCTTAGGCCGCACGGGAGGAAACACCATATATTTT. Residues: CASSLGRTGGNTIYF.

This clonotype was detected only a few times. CDR3 loop: CASSKLGGQETQYF. The CDR3 DNA reads TGTGCCAGCAGCAAGCTAGGGGGGCAAGAGACCCAGTACTTC. The chain combines TRBV21-1 with TRBJ2-5; the table's D gene call, TRBD1, was not cross checked with the DNA. TRBV21-1 represents a pseudogene. This CDR3 comprises 14 residues.

The CDR3: CASSYQAGQHFQETQYF. In DNA, the CDR3 is TGTGCCAGCAGTTACCAGGCGGGACAGCACTTTCAAGAGACCCAGTACTTC. The V and J genes are TRBV28 and TRBJ2-5; possible D gene TRBD1, 7 bases. The germline V gene has CDR1 MDHEN and CDR2 SYDVKM. Trimming removed 4 bases at V and 2 bases at J, with 20 bases between. The length of the CDR3 is 17 residues.

V gene TRBV6-1 combines with J gene TRBJ2-5; the D gene is possibly TRBD1 (6 bases). Trimming removed 6 bases from V and 0 bases from J, with 14 bases in between. The CDR3 runs to 15 residues. The germline CDR1 and CDR2 sequences are MNHNS and SASEGT. The CDR3 DNA is TGTGCCAGCAGCAGGACAGACCCGTACCAAGAGACCCAGTACTTC. This sequence encodes CASSRTDPYQETQYF.

The chain has TRBV27 and TRBJ2-3; weak D call: TRBD2 (7 bases). Trimming took off 7 bases at V and 3 bases at J, with 20 bases between the two ends. CDR3 length: 16 amino acids. The V gene's germline CDR1 is MNHEY and CDR2 SMNVEV (reference sequence). As DNA, the CDR3 is TGTGCCAGCACCTCTAGGGCGGGGGCAGTGACAGATACGCAGTATTTT. This sequence encodes CASTSRAGAVTDTQYF.

This clonotype appeared a few times. The rearrangement joins TRBV20-1 to TRBJ2-1, with TRBD2 matching 11 bases. The CDR3 is 15 residues long. After removal of 3 bases from V and 4 bases from J, the junction contained 5 bases not matched to a gene. Germline V gives CDR1 DFQATT, CDR2 SNEGSKA (reference sequence). The CDR3 nucleotides are TGCAGTGCTAGCTCGGGACTAGCGGTATACAATGAGCAGTTCTTC. It yields the protein CSASSGLAVYNEQFF.

V and J are TRBV29-1 and TRBJ2-7; D perhaps matches TRBD1 (7 bases). The CDR3 length is 15 residues. Trimming shortened V by 6 bases and J by 3 bases, and 21 bases separated the two germline ends. CDR1 is SQVTM and CDR2 is ANQGSEA in the germline V gene. The CDR3 spells CSVLGGDSTYYEQYF. For the CDR3, the DNA is TGCAGCGTGCTTGGAGGGGACAGTACGTACTACGAGCAGTACTTC.

The chain carries TRBV6-2 or TRBV6-3 and TRBJ2-7; D gene uncertain. CDR3 length: 14 residues. V lost 4 bases and J lost 5, with 15 bases in between. Germline V CDR1 and CDR2: MNHEY, SVGEGT. The CDR3 DNA reads as TGTGCCAGCAGTTTGACGGGCCTTAACCACGAGCAGTACTTC. Its protein product is CASSLTGLNHEQYF.

This clonotype appeared a few times. The chain uses TRBV21-1 and TRBJ2-7; the table's D call of TRBD1 was not tested on the DNA. TRBV21-1 is assigned pseudogene status. CDR3 size: 15 residues. The CDR3 loop is CASSLSRDRPYEQYF. CDR3 sequence (DNA): TGTGCCAGCAGCCTCTCCCGGGACAGGCCCTACGAGCAGTACTTC.

Ten or more counts support this clonotype. The rearrangement joins TRBV7-2 to TRBJ1-1, with unresolved D. Deletions cut 1 base from V and 1 base from J, with 7 bases between. CDR3 length: 14 residues. Germline CDR1 and CDR2: SGHTA and FQGNSA. The CDR3 coding sequence is TGTGCCAGCAGCTTAGAATGGGGGAACACTGAAGCTTTCTTT. It encodes CASSLEWGNTEAFF.

V usage is TRBV29-1 and J usage is TRBJ2-1; TRBD2 aligns across 7 bases. This CDR3 has 18 residues. The germline CDR1 and CDR2 sequences are SQVTM and ANQGSEA. J was trimmed by 0 bases and V by 2 bases; bases with no gene match: 13. This CDR3 reads CSVENPTGEGSSYNEQFF. As DNA, the CDR3 is TGCAGCGTTGAAAATCCCACGGGGGAGGGTAGCTCCTACAATGAGCAGTTCTTC.

The chain employs TRBV5-1 and TRBJ2-2; 8 nucleotides agree with TRBD1. V shed 4 bases and J 6 bases; nucleotides not matched to a gene: 17. The germline gives CDR1 SGHRS, CDR2 YFSETQ. The CDR3 is 18 residues long. The CDR3 here is CASSPPGVAGGRSGELFF. The CDR3 region has the DNA TGCGCCAGCAGCCCCCCCGGAGTGGCAGGGGGCAGGTCCGGGGAGCTGTTTTTT.

This clonotype appeared a few times. The rearrangement joins TRBV27 to TRBJ2-5, with TRBD2 matching 9 bases. The CDR3 is made up of 17 amino acids. V trimming: 5 bases; J trimming: 1 base; junction bases outside the gene matches: 11. Germline V gene lookup returns CDR1 MNHEY and CDR2 SMNVEV (reference sequence). CDR3 sequence reads: CASSPGRLTSGQETQYF. Here the CDR3 DNA reads TGTGCCAGCAGTCCAGGCCGGTTGACTAGCGGCCAAGAGACCCAGTACTTC.

As for this clonotype: Being one base from a much bigger clone, this may be a read error. The gene calls are TRBV5-1 and TRBJ2-2, with D perhaps given as TRBD1 or TRBD2 (5 bases each). The CDR3 spans 14 residues. V was cut by 4 bases and J by 0 bases, with 7 bases left in between. Germline V lookup: CDR1 SGHRS, CDR2 YFSETQ. This CDR3 reads CASSMGANTGELFF. The CDR3 DNA follows: TGCGCCAGCAGCATGGGGGCGAACACCGGGGAGCTGTTTTTT. The full variable domain, its missing parts supplied by reference TRBV5-1 and TRBJ2-2, is KAGVTQTPRYLIKTRGQQVTLSCSPISGHRSVSWYQQTPGQGLQFLFEYFSETQRNKGNFPGRFSGRQFSNSRSEMNVSTLELGDSALYLCASSMGANTGELFFGEGSRLTVL.

This clonotype showed up just a few times. This chain uses TRBV11-2 with TRBJ1-6, with a possible D match to TRBD1 (5 bases). Per the germline V gene, CDR1 is SGHAT and CDR2 is FQNNGV. Trimming took off 5 bases at V and 6 bases at J, with 14 bases between the two ends. There are 15 residues in the CDR3. CDR3 in amino acids: CASSAATEINSPLHF. As DNA, the CDR3 is TGTGCCAGCAGCGCTGCGACAGAAATTAATTCACCCCTCCACTTT.

The V call is TRBV10-2, the J call TRBJ1-5; 7 bases map to TRBD1. The germline CDR1 and CDR2 sequences are WSHSY and SAAADI. The CDR3 is 20 residues long. After removal of 0 bases from V and 0 bases from J, the junction contained 14 bases not matched to a gene. CDR3 region: CASSESQLRDSGYSNQPQHF. In DNA, the CDR3 is TGCGCCAGCAGTGAGTCGCAGCTCCGGGACAGTGGATATAGCAATCAGCCCCAGCATTTT.

This chain uses TRBV25-1 with TRBJ1-2, with D unresolved. CDR3 length: 13 residues. V was pared by 4 bases and J by 4 bases, with 10 bases between. The germline CDR1 and CDR2 sequences are MGHDK and SYGVNS. The CDR3 protein is CASSGPVGYGYTF. CDR3 coding DNA: TGTGCCAGCAGTGGACCCGTTGGCTATGGCTACACCTTC.

This clonotype has a handful of counts. V is TRBV3-1 and J is TRBJ2-1, with D perhaps TRBD2 (6 bases). Deletions cut 0 bases from V and 0 bases from J, with 15 bases between. This CDR3 has 18 amino acids. The V gene's germline CDR1 is LGHDT and CDR2 YNNKEL (reference sequence). CDR3 coding DNA: TGTGCCAGCAGCCAAGATTCGACTAGGATTCTCTCCTACAATGAGCAGTTCTTC. Amino acids: CASSQDSTRILSYNEQFF.

The J gene is TRBJ2-3, the V gene TRBV7-9; D remains ambiguous. CDR3 size: 15 residues. V lost 2 bases and J lost 2, with 11 bases in between. In germline, CDR1 is SEHNR, CDR2 FQNEAQ (reference sequence). CDR3 nucleotides: TGTGCCAGCAGCTTACTAGGCCAGACCACAGATACGCAGTATTTT. This gives the protein CASSLLGQTTDTQYF.

V usage is TRBV12-3 or TRBV12-4 and J usage is TRBJ1-3; maybe TRBD1 (5 bases). V was clipped by 4 bases and J by 2 bases, with 15 bases between them. The CDR3 is 16 residues long. The CDR3 is CASSSSASGPGNTIYF. The CDR3 region has the DNA TGTGCCAGCAGTTCCTCGGCGTCGGGACCTGGAAACACCATATATTTT.

The rearrangement links TRBV12-3 or TRBV12-4 to TRBJ2-7; 9 bases match TRBD1. The CDR3 length is 13 residues. V lost 7 bases and J lost 5; bases outside the gene matches: 6. The CDR3 sequence: CASTGTGGNEQYF. CDR3 nucleotides: TGTGCCAGCACCGGAACAGGGGGCAACGAGCAGTACTTC.

This clonotype was seen repeatedly, ten times or more. J is TRBJ2-2 and V is TRBV7-8; D remains ambiguous. Trimming took off 8 bases at V and 4 bases at J, with 5 bases between the two ends. Germline V gene sequence: CDR1 SGHVS, CDR2 FQNEAQ. The CDR3 runs 11 residues. CDR3 residues: CASRGTGELFF. The CDR3 nucleotides read TGTGCCAGCCGCGGCACCGGGGAGCTGTTTTTT.

The chain combines TRBV4-3 with TRBJ2-6; D is undetermined. V was clipped by 0 bases and J by 3 bases, with 9 bases between them. The germline V gene has CDR1 LGHNA and CDR2 YSLEER. CDR3 length: 16 amino acids. CDR3 protein: CASSQETVLGANVLTF. The CDR3 coding sequence is TGCGCCAGCAGCCAAGAAACGGTGCTTGGGGCCAACGTCCTGACTTTC.